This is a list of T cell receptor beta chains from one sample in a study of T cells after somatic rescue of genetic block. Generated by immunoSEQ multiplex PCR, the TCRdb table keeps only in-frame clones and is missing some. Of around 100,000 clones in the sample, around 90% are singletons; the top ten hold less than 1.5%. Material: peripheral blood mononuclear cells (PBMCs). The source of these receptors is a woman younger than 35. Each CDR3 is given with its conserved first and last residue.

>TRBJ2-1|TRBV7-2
CASSLGWDNEQFF
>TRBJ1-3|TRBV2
CASSPGLMGNTIYF
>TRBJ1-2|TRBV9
CASSAGGRALGGYTF
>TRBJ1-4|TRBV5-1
CASRPQGTNEKLFF
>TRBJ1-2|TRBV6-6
CASSYSGREAGYTF
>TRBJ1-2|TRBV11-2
CASSPLEWTSSYGYTF
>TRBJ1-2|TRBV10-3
CAISESRTGNYGYTF
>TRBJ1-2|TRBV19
CASSPDAGTGGNYGYTF
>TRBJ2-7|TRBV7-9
CASSLIGAGASYEQYF
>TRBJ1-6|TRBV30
CARGTDNSPLHF
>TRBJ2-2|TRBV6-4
CASTLTAGTGELFF